The 16 T cell receptor beta chains below come from one sample, sequenced in a study of shared clonotypes between healthy human individuals. Clones were read by immunoSEQ multiplex PCR, and TCRdb kept only the in-frame ones, dropping some. This sample has about 460,000 clones, with about 74% found just once. Sequencing input: PBMCs. These receptors came from a woman aged 40-49 years in good health. Some clones in this sample may be carry-over from other donors' samples.

This clone occurred many times. J is TRBJ2-1 and V is TRBV5-4, with TRBD2 matching 8 bases. The length of the CDR3 is 14 residues. J lost 5 bases, V lost 0 bases, and 1 base had no gene match. Germline loops: CDR1 SGHNT, CDR2 YYREEE (reference sequence). CDR3 DNA sequence: TGTGCCAGCAGCTTGGTAGCGGGGAACAATGAGCAGTTCTTC. It encodes CASSLVAGNNEQFF.

The chain recombines TRBV7-8 with TRBJ2-7; 7 bases agree with TRBD2. CDR1 SGHVS and CDR2 FQNEAQ come from the germline V gene. The CDR3 is 17 residues long. Unmatched junction bases numbered 9, after V lost 1 base and J lost 0 bases. The CDR3 nucleotides read TGTGCCAGCAGCTTAGTTGAGCGGGCTAGCGGCTCCTACGAGCAGTACTTC. As protein: CASSLVERASGSYEQYF.

This clone was observed at least ten times. The identical CDR3 is also encoded by other nucleotide sequences in the sample. The chain employs TRBV29-1 and TRBJ2-1; D remains ambiguous. CDR3 length: 13 amino acids. The V and J ends lost 7 bases and 6 bases respectively, with 16 bases between them. Germline V gene sequence: CDR1 SQVTM, CDR2 ANQGSEA. This CDR3 reads CSALNVGGNEQFF. The CDR3 region has the DNA TGCAGCGCCCTGAATGTTGGCGGCAATGAGCAGTTCTTC.

This clone occurred a few times. The rearrangement uses TRBV27 and TRBJ1-2, with 10 positions matching TRBD1. This CDR3 has 15 residues. Germline CDR1 MNHEY, CDR2 SMNVEV (reference sequence). Trimming took 5 bases from V and 3 from J; bases not matched to a gene: 6. The CDR3 loop is CASSTRDRGDYGYTF. For the CDR3, the DNA is TGTGCCAGCAGTACGCGGGACAGGGGAGACTATGGCTACACCTTC.

This clone was seen a handful of times. The rearrangement joins TRBV7-9 to TRBJ1-1, with D unclear. The germline V gene has CDR1 SEHNR and CDR2 FQNEAQ (reference sequence). The CDR3 loop spans 15 amino acids. Trimming shortened V by 5 bases and J by 3 bases, and 16 bases separated the two germline ends. CDR3 sequence reads: CASSPLSTTDTEAFF. DNA for the CDR3: TGTGCCAGCAGCCCCCTGAGTACGACGGACACTGAAGCTTTCTTT.

In the case of this clone: This may arise from a read error, as a much more abundant clone is one base away. The chain couples TRBV5-1 to TRBJ2-2; 9 bases map to TRBD1. This CDR3 comprises 15 residues. V shed 4 bases and J 3 bases; nucleotides not matched to a gene: 4. Germline V gene lookup returns CDR1 SGHRS and CDR2 YFSETQ. CDR3 DNA: TGCGCCAGCAGCCCGGGGACAGGGTACACCGGGGAGCTGTTTTTT. Translating it yields CASSPGTGYTGELFF.

This clone was found once. V gene TRBV23-1 combines with J gene TRBJ2-7, with 7 bases lining up with TRBD1. TRBV23-1 qualifies as an ORF whose function is uncertain. The CDR3 contains 15 residues. With V trimmed by 3 bases and J by 4 bases, 9 bases remained unmatched. The CDR3 sequence is CASSHPRDSGYEQYF. CDR3 DNA sequence: TGCGCCAGCAGTCACCCCAGGGACAGCGGTTACGAGCAGTACTTC.

Here the CDR3 DNA reads TGTGCCAGCATATTCCGGGGAGGTGAGCAGTTCTTC. This codes for CASIFRGGEQFF. V usage is TRBV5-6 and J usage is TRBJ2-1; TRBD2 might be the D (6 bases). The CDR3 consists of 12 residues. CDR1 is SGHDT and CDR2 is YYEEEE in the germline V gene. Trimming removed 6 bases from V and 9 bases from J, with 13 bases in between.

The table lists this clone with a few counts. A far larger clone is one base from this, pointing to a likely read error. CDR3 loop: CSGYTGANTGELLF. The CDR3 region has the DNA TGCAGCGGATATACGGGAGCGAACACCGGGGAGCTGCTTTTT. The chain uses TRBV29-1 and TRBJ2-2; D is perhaps TRBD2 (6 bases). The CDR3 covers 14 residues. Germline V CDR1 and CDR2: SQVTM, ANQGSEA.

In the case of this clone: Since a far larger clone is one base different, this is likely a read error. Here the CDR3 omits its conserved ending phenylalanine or tryptophan, so a read error is the likely source. Distinct nucleotide sequences in the sample also encode this CDR3. The chain links TRBV29-1 to TRBJ2-7; 8 bases line up with TRBD1. V lost 6 bases and J lost 0; bases outside the gene matches: 4. Looked up from germline, CDR1 is SQVTM and CDR2 is ANQGSEA. This CDR3 spans 13 amino acids. The CDR3 DNA follows: TGCAGCGTGGCCACAGGGGGCTCCTACGAGCAGTACCTC. Translating gives CSVATGGSYEQYL.

The chain links TRBV5-1 to TRBJ2-3; the D gene could be TRBD1 or TRBD2 (5 bases each). The CDR3 extends over 12 amino acids. The V end lost 4 bases, the J end lost 2 bases, and 5 bases lay between the germline ends. The germline CDR1 and CDR2 sequences are SGHRS and YFSETQ. The CDR3 DNA sequence: TGCGCCAGCAGCGGGACCACAGATACGCAGTATTTT. This codes for CASSGTTDTQYF.

V and J are TRBV30 and TRBJ1-3; 9 bases line up with TRBD1. The CDR3 totals 14 residues. The V and J ends lost 5 bases and 4 bases, in that order; junction bases with no gene match: 6. Looked up from germline, CDR1 is GTSNPN and CDR2 is SVGIG (reference sequence). DNA for the CDR3: TGTGCCTGGGGGACAGGGTCTTTCGGAAACACCATATATTTT. It codes for CAWGTGSFGNTIYF.

As for this clone: Given a far larger clone just one base away, this is likely a sequencing read error. The chain is built from TRBV28 and TRBJ1-4, with 7 bases aligning to TRBD1. Germline CDR1 and CDR2: MDHEN and SYDVKM. V trimming: 2 bases; J trimming: 10 bases; junction bases outside the gene matches: 7. This CDR3 has 14 amino acids. The CDR3 DNA follows: TGTGCCAGCAGTTTAGCTACAGGGGACAGAAAACTGTTTTTT. It encodes CASSLATGDRKLFF. The variable domain in full, with the rest retrieved from reference TRBV28 and TRBJ1-4, is DVKVTQSSRYLVKRTGEKVFLECVQDMDHENMFWYRQDPGLGLRLIYFSYDVKMKEKGDIPEGYSVSREKKERFSLILESASTNQTSMYLCASSLATGDRKLFFGSGTQLSVL.

J is TRBJ1-2 and V is TRBV9, with 7 bases lining up with TRBD1. Trimming took 0 bases from V and 6 from J; bases not matched to a gene: 5. The length of the CDR3 is 14 residues. Per germline, CDR1 SGDLS and CDR2 YYNGEE. The DNA of the CDR3 is TGTGCCAGCAGCGTAGTGGAGGGGGCGGATGGCTACACCTTC. It encodes CASSVVEGADGYTF. The variable domain in full, completed from reference TRBV9 and TRBJ1-2, reads DSGVTQTPKHLITATGQRVTLRCSPRSGDLSVYWYQQSLDQGLQFLIQYYNGEERAKGNILERFSAQQFPDLHSELNLSSLELGDSALYFCASSVVEGADGYTFGSGTRLTVV.

This chain joins TRBV18 and TRBJ1-5; tentative D call: TRBD1 (6 bases). The V end lost 5 bases, the J end lost 0 bases, and 8 bases lay between the germline ends. The CDR3 totals 14 residues. Per germline, CDR1 KGHSH and CDR2 LQKENI. CDR3 coding DNA: TGTGCCAGCTCAACAGGGTATAGCAATCAGCCCCAGCATTTT. It encodes CASSTGYSNQPQHF.

This sequence joins TRBV5-1 and TRBJ2-1; 10 nucleotides agree with TRBD1. This CDR3 is built from 16 residues. Germline lookup yields CDR1 SGHRS and CDR2 YFSETQ. The V segment lost 1 base and the J segment 9 bases; nucleotides outside the gene matches: 10. The CDR3 protein is CASSLSDRGRVSEQFF. CDR3 nucleotides: TGCGCCAGCAGCTTGAGCGACAGGGGGCGAGTCAGTGAGCAGTTCTTC.